The clone carrying this T cell receptor (beta chain) was detected ten times or more. The target antigen is unknown. This entry comes from a study of Graves' ophthalmopathy and Graves' hyperthyroidism. Overall study results and limits: Most thyroid clonotypes with frequency above 0.001 were detected in blood too.

RNA served as the template for amplifying TCR beta CDR3 regions. Amplification began with first-round RT-PCR using HTBI primers, then second-round multiplex PCR was performed. TCRdb re-derived calls from the multiplex PCR reads in MiXCR, one entry per CDR3 protein. The repertoire includes a few hundred thousand distinct CDR3 sequences, roughly 17% of them detected once, and roughly 12% sits in the top ten. The V gene's germline CDR1 is GTSNPN and CDR2 SVGIG (reference sequence). The ends lost 3 bases at V and 6 bases at J; junction bases unmatched: 6. This CDR3 comprises 13 residues. The clonotype originates from an adult man with Graves' ophthalmopathy. Sequenced material: peripheral blood. The genes are TRBV30 and TRBJ2-7; 9 positions agree with TRBD1. CDR3 in amino acids: CAWSGQGNGEQYF. The CDR3, as DNA: TGTGCCTGGAGCGGACAGGGGAACGGCGAGCAGTACTTC.